The subject of this entry is one TCR beta chain. The antigen it binds to is not known. No quality values exist for individual bases; no much larger clone is one base distant. The sample was run on an Illumina NovaSeq 6000. TCRalpha and TCRbeta cDNA libraries were built by 5'RACE with constant-segment primers, adding sample barcodes and unique molecular identifiers. RNA was extracted from every sample with Trizol reagent. The libraries were amplified in two PCR steps, and the second step added a second sample barcode and Illumina TruSeq adapters. Sequencing of the libraries was done on an Illumina NovaSeq, producing 2 x 150 bp paired-end reads. Per the source publication's procedure: With migec v1.2.7, reads were demultiplexed and then collapsed into UMI-guided consensus sequences. Using mixcr v2.1.11, UMI consensuses were aligned to TRA and TRB V and J templates and then assembled into clonotypes. A clonotype was counted as expanded or contracted only if both edgeR and NoisET called the change significant, with noise models trained on biological replicates. For edgeR calls, the cutoffs were a false discovery rate-adjusted p below 0.01 and a log2 fold-change threshold of 1. As an exploratory analysis of dynamics, max-normalized trajectories of the 1000 most abundant clonotypes were examined by PCA with hierarchical clustering. The CD4 or CD8 phenotype of responding clones was assigned using the separately sequenced CD4+ and CD8+ repertoires. TCRdb passed the public sequencing reads through fastp at Q25 and MiXCR, retaining productive beta sequences. Entries are consolidated by CDR3 protein sequence, retaining the most common genes and DNA. The V and J calls were not made by the authors but by TCRdb's processing. The sample table shows around 210,000 distinct CDR3 sequences, and 7.5% to 10% are seen once. The ten largest clones represent 3.5% of the sample.

Ficoll-Paque density gradient centrifugation was used to isolate PBMCs. The germline V gene supplies CDR1 LGHNA and CDR2 YSLEER. V drops 1 base and J drops 1 base, leaving 9 bases in between. CDR3 length: 15 amino acids, cysteine to phenylalanine. Only the CDR3 portion is preserved as DNA: 45 bases, with reading frame beginning at the first base. These data come from a study of T-cell memory formation after mild COVID-19 (dated by TCRdb to the early 2020s). About the full investigation: TCR sequence clusters from the two donors were largely donor specific. T-cell clones expanding and contracting after mild COVID-19 in two donors were tracked by longitudinal TCRalpha and TCRbeta repertoire sequencing. The cohort comprised two young, previously healthy adult volunteers, one female and one male.

What the study reported, not specific to this receptor: Some responding clones were detected in pre-infection memory, which suggested that pre-existing cross-reactive memory T cells had joined the SARS-CoV-2 response. Contracting CD4+ clones appeared mostly in the CM and EM memory subsets, whereas CD8+ clones were enriched in EMRA. SARS-CoV-2 specificity was not confirmed for the second-wave clones peaking on day 37. Clones that contracted from day 15 to 85 showed balanced CD4/CD8 phenotypes, whereas a second wave of clones that expanded from day 15 to 37 leaned towards CD4+. Only two mild cases were covered in the study, and larger cohorts including severe cases with pre-infection samples were considered necessary.

This receptor was identified in a man younger than 30 who had mild COVID-19 (a few samples of this study predate the infection). The sample titles of this study are shuffled in the database, so cell type and time point are left out; the donor was told from shared clones. Sequenced material: PBMCs or a T cell subset sorted from them (not recorded which). The chain was built from TRBV4-3 and TRBJ2-3; 5 matching bases give a weak D call of TRBD2. The nucleotide sequence is given as TGCGCCAGCAGCCAAGCGGGGTGGCGCACAGATACGCAGTATTTT. This codes for CASSQAGWRTDTQYF.